Listed below are T cell receptor beta chains from one sample, sequenced in a study of T cells after posttransplantation cyclophosphamide. Measured with immunoSEQ multiplex PCR; TCRdb has only the in-frame clones, and not every one. In total the sample includes around 44,000 clones, none of them seen once. Sequencing was carried out using PBMCs. All receptors derive from a man between 35 and 55 years old in good health, CMV-negative, and a related stem cell transplant donor. Both conserved end residues are part of each CDR3. A D gene is named only where the DNA matches it firmly.

CDR3 length	D gene	V gene	J gene	CDR3 protein
15	TRBD2	TRBV4-2	TRBJ2-5	CASSSRKREQGTQYF
13	NA	TRBV29-1	TRBJ2-3	CSEKGGSMDTQYF
20	NA	TRBV7-8	TRBJ1-1	CASSLVEGWRGEGRDTEAFF
13	TRBD1	TRBV30	TRBJ1-2	CAWSISGGGGYTF
15	TRBD1	TRBV5-5	TRBJ2-2	CASKPGQLNTGELFF
15	TRBD2	TRBV7-3	TRBJ2-3	CASSLGLAGGDTQYF
14	TRBD1	TRBV5-1	TRBJ1-1	CASSLLTGGTEAFF
18	TRBD1	TRBV5-1	TRBJ2-6	CASSLDGDRLSGANVLTF
14	NA	TRBV19	TRBJ1-1	CASSTPGHVTEAFF
13	TRBD2	TRBV5-4	TRBJ2-5	CAGGLAGVETQYF
13	NA	TRBV7-8	TRBJ2-1	CASSPLGNNEQFF
13	NA	TRBV12-5	TRBJ1-5	CASGAGGNQPQHF
15	NA	TRBV27	TRBJ1-5	CASRPTGWSNQPQHF
16	TRBD2	TRBV13	TRBJ2-5	CASSKKAGGRQETQYF
14	TRBD2	TRBV19	TRBJ2-1	CASSVAGGPNEQFF
14	TRBD1	TRBV7-6	TRBJ2-3	CASSPTGGTDTQYF
11	NA	TRBV11-3	TRBJ2-2	CASSLGGVLFF
16	TRBD2	TRBV5-1	TRBJ2-3	CASSYRLAGSTDTQYF
12	NA	TRBV6-1	TRBJ2-7	CASDGGWGEQYF
16	TRBD1	TRBV10-1	TRBJ1-2	CASRRDRGLSNYGYTF
16	NA	TRBV18	TRBJ1-3	CASSYNRGPTGNTIYF
15	TRBD2	TRBV4-1	TRBJ2-3	CASSPGGERTDTQYF
13	TRBD2	TRBV7-6	TRBJ2-5	CASSAGLVETQYF
13	NA	TRBV5-5	NA	CASSLDRVSEQYF
12	NA	TRBV19	TRBJ2-2	CASTAGTGELFF
16	TRBD1	TRBV19	TRBJ1-6	CASSDYPGDRSSPLHF
16	TRBD1	TRBV4-1	TRBJ1-3	CASSLGDRGSGNTIYF
11	NA	TRBV5-1	TRBJ2-1	CASSPDIEQFF
15	NA	TRBV18	TRBJ2-5	CASSPQFLAQETQYF
11	NA	TRBV20-1	TRBJ1-3	CSARVVNTIYF
15	NA	TRBV21-1	TRBJ2-2	CASRTPGQDTGELFF
15	NA	TRBV6-5	TRBJ2-3	CASSYSSLAVDTQYF
14	NA	TRBV28	TRBJ1-2	CASRHEADNYGYTF
14	TRBD1	TRBV5-1	TRBJ1-1	CASGQGGGNTEAFF
13	TRBD1	TRBV29-1	TRBJ2-2	CSVTGTDTGELFF
14	NA	TRBV6-1	TRBJ2-2	CASSVNPFTGELFF
15	TRBD2	TRBV30	TRBJ2-3	CAWSVLSGRRDTQYF
18	NA	TRBV7-9	TRBJ1-2	CASSSTPGQRASNYGYTF
13	NA	TRBV7-2	TRBJ2-2	CASRGLNTGELFF
16	TRBD1	TRBV6-6	TRBJ2-3	CASSLPGTGSTDTQYF
15	TRBD2	TRBV5-1	TRBJ2-3	CASSVEGGPEDAQYF